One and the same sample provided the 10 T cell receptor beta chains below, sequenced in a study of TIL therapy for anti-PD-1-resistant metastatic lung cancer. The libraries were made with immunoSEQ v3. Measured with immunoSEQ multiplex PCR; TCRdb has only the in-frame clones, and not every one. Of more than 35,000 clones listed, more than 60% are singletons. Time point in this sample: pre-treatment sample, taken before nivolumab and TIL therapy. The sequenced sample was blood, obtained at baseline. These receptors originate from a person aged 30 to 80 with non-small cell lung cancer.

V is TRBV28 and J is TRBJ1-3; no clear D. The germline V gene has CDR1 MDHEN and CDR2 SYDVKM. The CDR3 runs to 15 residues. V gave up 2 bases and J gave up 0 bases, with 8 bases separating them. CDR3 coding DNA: TGTGCCAGCAGTTTAGGGCGCACCTCTGGAAACACCATATATTTT. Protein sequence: CASSLGRTSGNTIYF.

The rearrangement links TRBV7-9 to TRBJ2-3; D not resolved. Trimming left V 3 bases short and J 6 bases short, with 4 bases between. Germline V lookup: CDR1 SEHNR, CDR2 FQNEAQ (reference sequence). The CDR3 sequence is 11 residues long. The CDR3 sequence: CASSFGDTQYF. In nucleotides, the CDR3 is TGTGCCAGCAGCTTTGGGGATACGCAGTATTTT.

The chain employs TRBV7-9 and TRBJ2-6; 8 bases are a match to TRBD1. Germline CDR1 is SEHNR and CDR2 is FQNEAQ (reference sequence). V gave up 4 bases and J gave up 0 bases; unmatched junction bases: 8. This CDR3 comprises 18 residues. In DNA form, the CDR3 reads TGTGCCAGCAGCTACGGACAGGGAGCTCCCTCTGGGGCCAACGTCCTGACTTTC. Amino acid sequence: CASSYGQGAPSGANVLTF. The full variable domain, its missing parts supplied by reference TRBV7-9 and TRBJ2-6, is DTGVSQNPRHKITKRGQNVTFRCDPISEHNRLYWYRQTLGQGPEFLTYFQNEAQLEKSRLLSDRFSAERPKGSFSTLEIQRTEQGDSAMYLCASSYGQGAPSGANVLTFGAGSRLTVL.

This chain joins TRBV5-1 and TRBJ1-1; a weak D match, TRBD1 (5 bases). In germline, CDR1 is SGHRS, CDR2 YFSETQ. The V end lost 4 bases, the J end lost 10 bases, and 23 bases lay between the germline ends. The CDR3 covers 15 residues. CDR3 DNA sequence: TGCGCCAGCAGCCCAAATGTCGGGGCAGTCGACGGAGCTTTCTTT. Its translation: CASSPNVGAVDGAFF.

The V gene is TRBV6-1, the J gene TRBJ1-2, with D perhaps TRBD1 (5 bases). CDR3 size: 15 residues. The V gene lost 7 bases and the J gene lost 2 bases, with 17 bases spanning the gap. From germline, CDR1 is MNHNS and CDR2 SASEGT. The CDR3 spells CASIIPGQGNYGYTF. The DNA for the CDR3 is TGTGCCAGCATTATCCCGGGGCAGGGCAACTATGGCTACACCTTC.

CDR3 sequence (DNA): TGTGCCAGTAGCCCGAGCTTCTGGCGGGAGGGGAACAATGAGCAGTTCTTC. This sequence encodes CASSPSFWREGNNEQFF. The V and J genes are TRBV19 and TRBJ2-1; 9 bases map to TRBD2. The germline V gene encodes CDR1 LNHDA and CDR2 SQIVND (reference sequence). CDR3 size: 17 residues. J lost 5 bases, V lost 6 bases, and 14 bases had no gene match.

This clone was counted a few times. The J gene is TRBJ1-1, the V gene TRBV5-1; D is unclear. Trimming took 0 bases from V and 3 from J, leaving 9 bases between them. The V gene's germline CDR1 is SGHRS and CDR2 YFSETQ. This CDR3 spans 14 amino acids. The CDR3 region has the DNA TGCGCCAGCAGCTTGGCCGAAGGGTACACTGAAGCTTTCTTT. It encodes CASSLAEGYTEAFF.

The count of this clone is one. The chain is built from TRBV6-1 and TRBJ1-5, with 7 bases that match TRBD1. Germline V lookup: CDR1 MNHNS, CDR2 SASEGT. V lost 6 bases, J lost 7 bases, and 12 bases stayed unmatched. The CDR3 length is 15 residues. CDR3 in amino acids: CASRNLGGVGQPQHF. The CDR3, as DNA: TGTGCCAGCAGAAACCTAGGGGGCGTCGGGCAGCCCCAGCATTTT.

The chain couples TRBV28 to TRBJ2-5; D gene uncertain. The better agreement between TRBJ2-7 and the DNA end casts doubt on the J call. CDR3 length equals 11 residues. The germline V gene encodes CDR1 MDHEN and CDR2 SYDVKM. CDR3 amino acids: CASKKHYEQYF. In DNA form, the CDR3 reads TGTGCCAGCAAAAAACACTACGAGCAGTACTTC.

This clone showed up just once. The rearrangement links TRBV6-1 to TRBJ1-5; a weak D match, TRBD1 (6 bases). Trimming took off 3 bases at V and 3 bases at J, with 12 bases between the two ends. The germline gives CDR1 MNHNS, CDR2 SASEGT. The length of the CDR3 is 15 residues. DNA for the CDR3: TGTGCCAGCAGTGAGGGTTCAGGGGCCAATCAGCCCCAGCATTTT. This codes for CASSEGSGANQPQHF.